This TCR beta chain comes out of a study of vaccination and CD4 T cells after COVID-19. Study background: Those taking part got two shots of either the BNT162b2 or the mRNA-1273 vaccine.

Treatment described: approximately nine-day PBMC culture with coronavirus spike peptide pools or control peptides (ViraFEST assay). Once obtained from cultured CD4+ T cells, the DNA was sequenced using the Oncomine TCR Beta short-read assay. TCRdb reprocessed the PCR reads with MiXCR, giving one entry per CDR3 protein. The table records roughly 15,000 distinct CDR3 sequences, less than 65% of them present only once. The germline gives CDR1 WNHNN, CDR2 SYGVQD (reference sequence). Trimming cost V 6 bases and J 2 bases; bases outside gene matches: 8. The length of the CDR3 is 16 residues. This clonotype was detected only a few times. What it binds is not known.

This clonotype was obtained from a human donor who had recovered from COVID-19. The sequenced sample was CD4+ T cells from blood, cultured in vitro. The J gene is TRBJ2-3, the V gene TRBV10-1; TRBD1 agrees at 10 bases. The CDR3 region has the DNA TGCGCCAGCAGCCATCCTGACAGGGGGCTCACAGATACGCAGTATTTT. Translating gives CASSHPDRGLTDTQYF.